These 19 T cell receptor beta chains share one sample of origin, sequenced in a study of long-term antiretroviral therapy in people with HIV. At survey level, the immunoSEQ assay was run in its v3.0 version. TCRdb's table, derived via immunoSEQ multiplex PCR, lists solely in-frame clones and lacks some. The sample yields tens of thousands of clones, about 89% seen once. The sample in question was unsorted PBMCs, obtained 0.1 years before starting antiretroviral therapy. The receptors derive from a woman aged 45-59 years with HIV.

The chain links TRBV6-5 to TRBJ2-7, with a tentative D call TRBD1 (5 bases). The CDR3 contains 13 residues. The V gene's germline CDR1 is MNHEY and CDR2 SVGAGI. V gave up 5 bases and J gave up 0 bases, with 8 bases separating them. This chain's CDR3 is CASSETASYEQYF. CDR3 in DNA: TGTGCCAGCAGTGAGACAGCCTCCTACGAGCAGTACTTC.

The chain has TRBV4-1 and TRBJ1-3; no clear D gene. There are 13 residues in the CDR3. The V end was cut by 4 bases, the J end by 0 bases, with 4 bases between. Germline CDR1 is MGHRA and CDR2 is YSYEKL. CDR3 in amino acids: CASSPVSGNTIYF. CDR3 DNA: TGCGCCAGCAGCCCAGTCTCTGGAAACACCATATATTTT.

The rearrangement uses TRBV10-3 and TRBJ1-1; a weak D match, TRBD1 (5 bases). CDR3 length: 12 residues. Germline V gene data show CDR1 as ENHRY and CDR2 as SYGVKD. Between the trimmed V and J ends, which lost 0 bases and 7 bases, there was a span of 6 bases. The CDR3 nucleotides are TGTGCCATCAGTGAGTCCCAGGGTGAAGCTTTCTTT. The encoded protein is CAISESQGEAFF.

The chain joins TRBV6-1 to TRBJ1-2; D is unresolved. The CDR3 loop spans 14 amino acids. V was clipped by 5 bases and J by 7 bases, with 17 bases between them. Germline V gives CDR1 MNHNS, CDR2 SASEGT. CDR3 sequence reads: CASSLGSPGLGYTF. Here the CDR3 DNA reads TGTGCCAGCAGTCTAGGATCGCCCGGACTTGGCTACACCTTC.

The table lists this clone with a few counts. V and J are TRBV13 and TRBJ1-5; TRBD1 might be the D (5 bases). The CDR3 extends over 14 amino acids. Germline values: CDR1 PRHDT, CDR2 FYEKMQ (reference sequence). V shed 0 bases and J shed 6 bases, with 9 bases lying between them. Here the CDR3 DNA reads TGTGCCAGCAGCTTAGGCAGGGTGGGTCAGCCCCAGCATTTT. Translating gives CASSLGRVGQPQHF.

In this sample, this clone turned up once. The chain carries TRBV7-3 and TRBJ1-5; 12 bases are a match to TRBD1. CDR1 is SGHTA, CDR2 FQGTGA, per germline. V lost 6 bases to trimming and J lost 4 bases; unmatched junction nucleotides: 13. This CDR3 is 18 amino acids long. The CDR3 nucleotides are TGTGCCAGCAGTACACCGGGACAGGGGGCTATAGGGAATCAGCCCCAGCATTTT. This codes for CASSTPGQGAIGNQPQHF.

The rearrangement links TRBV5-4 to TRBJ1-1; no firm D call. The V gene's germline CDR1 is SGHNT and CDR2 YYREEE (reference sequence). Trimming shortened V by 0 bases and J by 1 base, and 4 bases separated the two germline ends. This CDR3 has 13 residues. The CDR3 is CASSLVPNTEAFF. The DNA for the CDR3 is TGTGCCAGCAGCTTGGTCCCGAACACTGAAGCTTTCTTT. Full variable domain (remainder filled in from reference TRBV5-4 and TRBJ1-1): ETGVTQSPTHLIKTRGQQVTLRCSSQSGHNTVSWYQQALGQGPQFIFQYYREEENGRGNFPPRFSGLQFPNYSSELNVNALELDDSALYLCASSLVPNTEAFFGQGTRLTVV.

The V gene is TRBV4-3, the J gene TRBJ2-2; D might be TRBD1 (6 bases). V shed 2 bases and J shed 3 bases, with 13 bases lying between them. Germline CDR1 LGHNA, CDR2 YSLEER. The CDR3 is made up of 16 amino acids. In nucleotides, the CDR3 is TGCGCCAGCAGCCAAAGAACAGGGCCCTACACCGGGGAGCTGTTTTTT. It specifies CASSQRTGPYTGELFF.

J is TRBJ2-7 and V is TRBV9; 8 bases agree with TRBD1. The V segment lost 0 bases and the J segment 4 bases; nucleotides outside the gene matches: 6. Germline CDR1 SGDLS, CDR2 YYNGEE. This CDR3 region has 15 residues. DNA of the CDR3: TGTGCCAGCAGCGTAGCTCCAGGGGGCGGTTACGAGCAGTACTTC. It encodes CASSVAPGGGYEQYF.

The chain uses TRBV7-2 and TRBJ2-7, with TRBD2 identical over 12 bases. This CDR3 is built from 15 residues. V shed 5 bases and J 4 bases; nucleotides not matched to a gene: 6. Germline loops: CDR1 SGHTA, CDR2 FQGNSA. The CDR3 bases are TGTGCCAGCAGCCCCAGGACTAGCGGGGTTTACGAGCAGTACTTC. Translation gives CASSPRTSGVYEQYF.

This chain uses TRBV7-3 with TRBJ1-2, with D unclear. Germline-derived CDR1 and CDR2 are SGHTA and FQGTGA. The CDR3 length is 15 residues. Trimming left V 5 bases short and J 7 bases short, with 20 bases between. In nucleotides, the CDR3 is TGTGCCAGCAGCCCGACCGGCGGGAACTTAGGTGGCTACACCTTC. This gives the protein CASSPTGGNLGGYTF.

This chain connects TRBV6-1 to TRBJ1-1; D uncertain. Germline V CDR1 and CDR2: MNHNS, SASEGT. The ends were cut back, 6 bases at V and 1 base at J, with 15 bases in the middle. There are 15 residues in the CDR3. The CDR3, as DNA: TGTGCCAGCAGATTATCATTAGAGGGGAACACTGAAGCTTTCTTT. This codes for CASRLSLEGNTEAFF.

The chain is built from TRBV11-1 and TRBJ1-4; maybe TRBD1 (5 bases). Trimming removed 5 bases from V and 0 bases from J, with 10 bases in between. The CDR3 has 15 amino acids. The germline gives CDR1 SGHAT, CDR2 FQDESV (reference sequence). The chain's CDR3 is CASSPRGATNEKLFF. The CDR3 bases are TGTGCCAGCAGCCCAAGAGGGGCAACTAATGAAAAACTGTTTTTT.

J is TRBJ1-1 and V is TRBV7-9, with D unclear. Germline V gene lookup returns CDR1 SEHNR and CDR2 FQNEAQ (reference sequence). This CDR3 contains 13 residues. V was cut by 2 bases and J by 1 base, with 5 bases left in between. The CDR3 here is CASSLYENTEAFF. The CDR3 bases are TGTGCCAGCAGCTTATATGAGAACACTGAAGCTTTCTTT. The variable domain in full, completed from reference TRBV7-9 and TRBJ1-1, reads DTGVSQNPRHKITKRGQNVTFRCDPISEHNRLYWYRQTLGQGPEFLTYFQNEAQLEKSRLLSDRFSAERPKGSFSTLEIQRTEQGDSAMYLCASSLYENTEAFFGQGTRLTVV.

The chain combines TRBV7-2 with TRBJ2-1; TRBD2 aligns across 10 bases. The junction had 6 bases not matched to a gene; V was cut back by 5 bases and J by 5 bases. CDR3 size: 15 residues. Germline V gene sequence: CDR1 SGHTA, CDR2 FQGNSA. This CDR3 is CASSPYSGGNNEQFF. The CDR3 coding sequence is TGTGCCAGCAGCCCCTATAGCGGGGGGAACAATGAGCAGTTCTTC.

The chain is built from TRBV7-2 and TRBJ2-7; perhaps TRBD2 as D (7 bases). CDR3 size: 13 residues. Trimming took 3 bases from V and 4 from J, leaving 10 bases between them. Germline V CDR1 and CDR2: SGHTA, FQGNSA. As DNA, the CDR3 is TGTGCCAGCAGCTTTAGGGGGGGATACGAGCAGTACTTC. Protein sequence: CASSFRGGYEQYF. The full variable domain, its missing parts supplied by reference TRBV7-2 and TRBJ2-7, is GAGVSQSPSNKVTEKGKDVELRCDPISGHTALYWYRQSLGQGLEFLIYFQGNSAPDKSGLPSDRFSAERTGGSVSTLTIQRTQQEDSAVYLCASSFRGGYEQYFGPGTRLTVT.

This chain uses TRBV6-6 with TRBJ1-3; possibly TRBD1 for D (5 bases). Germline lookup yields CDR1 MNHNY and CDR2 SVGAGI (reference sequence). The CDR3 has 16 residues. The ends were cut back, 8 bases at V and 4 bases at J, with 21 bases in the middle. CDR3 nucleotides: TGTGCCAGCTCCCGACAGACGCAATTTTTAGGAAACACCATATATTTT. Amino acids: CASSRQTQFLGNTIYF.

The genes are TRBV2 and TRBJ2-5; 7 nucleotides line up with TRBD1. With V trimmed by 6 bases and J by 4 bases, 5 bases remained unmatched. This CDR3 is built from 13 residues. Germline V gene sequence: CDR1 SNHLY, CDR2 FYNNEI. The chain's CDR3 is CASRRQGPETQYF. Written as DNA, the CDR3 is TGTGCCAGCAGGCGACAGGGTCCAGAGACCCAGTACTTC.

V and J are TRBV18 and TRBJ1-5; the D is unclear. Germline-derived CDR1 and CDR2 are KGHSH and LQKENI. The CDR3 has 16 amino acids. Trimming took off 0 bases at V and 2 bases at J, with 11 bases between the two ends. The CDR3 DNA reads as TGTGCCAGCTCACCACCGTCGGGGAGAGGCAATCAGCCCCAGCATTTT. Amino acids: CASSPPSGRGNQPQHF. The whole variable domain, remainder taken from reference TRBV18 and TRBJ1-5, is NAGVMQNPRHLVRRRGQEARLRCSPMKGHSHVYWYRQLPEEGLKFMVYLQKENIIDESGMPKERFSAEFPKEGPSILRIQQVVRGDSAAYFCASSPPSGRGNQPQHFGDGTRLSIL.